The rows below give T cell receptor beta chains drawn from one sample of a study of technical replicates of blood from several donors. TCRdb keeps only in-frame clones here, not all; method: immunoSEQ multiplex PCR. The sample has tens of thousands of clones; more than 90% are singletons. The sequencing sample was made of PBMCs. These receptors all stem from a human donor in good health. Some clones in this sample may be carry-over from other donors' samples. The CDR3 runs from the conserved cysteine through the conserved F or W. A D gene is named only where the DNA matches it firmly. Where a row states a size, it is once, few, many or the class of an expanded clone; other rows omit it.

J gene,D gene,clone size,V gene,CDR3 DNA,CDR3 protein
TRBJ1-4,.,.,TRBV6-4,TGTGCCAGCGGAAAGCGCCGACTAGGGGAAAAACTGTTTTTT,CASGKRRLGEKLFF
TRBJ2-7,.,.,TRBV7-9,TGTGCCAGCAGCTTGCCAGGGTCTTACGAGCAGTACTTC,CASSLPGSYEQYF
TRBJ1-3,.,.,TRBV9,TGTGCCAGCAGCGGGGAGGCGTCCTCTGGAAACACCATATATTTT,CASSGEASSGNTIYF
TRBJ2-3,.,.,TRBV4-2,TGTGCCAGCAGCGGAGGTCTTAAGGAAGATACGCAGTATTTT,CASSGGLKEDTQYF
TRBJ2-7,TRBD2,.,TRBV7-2,TGTGCCAGCAGCAACCCGGGACTAGCGGGAGGTGGTGAGCAGTACTTC,CASSNPGLAGGGEQYF
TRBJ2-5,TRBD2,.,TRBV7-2,TGTGCCAGCAGCTTGCCCGTGGGGCGGGGGGCCCAAGAGACCCAGTACTTC,CASSLPVGRGAQETQYF
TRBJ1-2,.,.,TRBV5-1,TGCGCCAGCAGATCCCTCTCGGGCTATGGCTACACCTTC,CASRSLSGYGYTF
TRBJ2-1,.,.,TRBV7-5,TGTGTCAGAAGCCAGGAGAAGGGACAGGGGATCAGTGAGCAGTTCTTC,CVRSQEKGQGISEQFF
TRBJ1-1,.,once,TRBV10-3,TGTGCCATCAGCCCCGGAGGGGCTGAAGCTTTCTTT,CAISPGGAEAFF
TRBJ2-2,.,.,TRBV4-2,TGTGCCAGCAGCTACGGGACTGATTTAACCGGGGAGCTGTTTTTT,CASSYGTDLTGELFF
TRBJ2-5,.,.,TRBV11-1,TGTGCCAGCAGCCCATCTGCTGCGTACCAAGAGACCCAGTACTTC,CASSPSAAYQETQYF
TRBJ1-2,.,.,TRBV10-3,TGTGCCATCAGTGAGGGGCGGGGGGCTGGTGGCTACACCTTC,CAISEGRGAGGYTF
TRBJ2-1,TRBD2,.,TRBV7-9,TGTGCCAGCAGCCTAGGACATGCGGGAGGGCCTAATGAGCAGTTCTTC,CASSLGHAGGPNEQFF
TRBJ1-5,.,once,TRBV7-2,TGTGCCAGCAGCTTAGAACGGGGTCAGCCCCAGCATTTT,CASSLERGQPQHF
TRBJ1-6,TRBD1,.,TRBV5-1,TGCGCCAGCAGCTTGGAGGATAGACAGGGTTCTTCCAATTCACCCCTCCACTTT,CASSLEDRQGSSNSPLHF